This record looks at one TCR beta chain sequence and its context. Its specificity is unknown. The V and J ends lost 5 bases and 0 bases respectively, with 11 bases between them. Germline CDR1 is DFQATT and CDR2 is SNEGSKA (reference sequence). The CDR3 has 15 amino acids. This entry is derived from a study of response to subunit inactivated influenza vaccine. MiXCR, run by TCRdb on the RT-PCR reads, gives a single entry per CDR3 protein. The sample includes almost 600,000 distinct CDR3 sequences, roughly 15% seen only once; the top ten take around 10%. Notes on the study in general: Each seasonal influenza vaccination recruits few new T cells, the authors suggested.

The TCR was taken from a man aged 50 to 59 who received an inactivated influenza vaccine. The specimen comprised PBMCs from blood, sampled less than 13 days after vaccination. The chain recombines TRBV20-1 with TRBJ2-6; D uncertain. In DNA, the CDR3 is TGCAGTGCTCCACCCTTAAGCTCTGGGGCCAACGTCCTGACTTTC. Residues: CSAPPLSSGANVLTF.